What follows are 23 T cell receptor beta chains derived from one specimen sequenced in a study of control samples from healthy donors and cancer patients. Repertoires were generated with immunoSEQ multiplex PCR, while TCRdb's copy carries only in-frame clones and drops some. The table lists around 79,000 clones, more than 85% of them singletons, with 0.95% to 1.5% in the top ten. Sequencing was carried out using PBMCs. The origin of the receptors is a woman aged 40 to 49 with lung cancer.

In this sample, this clone turned up once. The chain joins TRBV3-1 (or the pseudogene TRBV3-2) to TRBJ1-2; 9 bases are shared with TRBD1. This CDR3 spans 14 amino acids. The V segment lost 0 bases and the J segment 8 bases; nucleotides outside the gene matches: 4. CDR1 and CDR2 from the germline V gene are LGHDT and YNNKEL (reference sequence). The CDR3 DNA reads as TGTGCCAGCAGCCAAGATAGTACAGGGGGCGGCTACACCTTC. Translation gives CASSQDSTGGGYTF.

The J gene is TRBJ1-5, the V gene TRBV19; 9 nucleotides align to TRBD1. Per germline, CDR1 LNHDA and CDR2 SQIVND (reference sequence). The CDR3 runs to 16 residues. The junction had 7 bases not matched to a gene; V was cut back by 5 bases and J by 2 bases. DNA for the CDR3: TGTGCCAGTAGTTACGGGCGGGACAGGGGCAATCAGCCCCAGCATTTT. It translates to CASSYGRDRGNQPQHF.

This rearrangement joins TRBV5-6 to TRBJ1-5, with D hard to call. Trimming cost V 4 bases and J 2 bases, with 13 bases left between them. Germline-derived CDR1 and CDR2 are SGHDT and YYEEEE. CDR3 length: 15 amino acids. The CDR3 bases are TGTGCCAGCAGCCGGGGAGGGTTTGGCAATCAGCCCCAGCATTTT. It encodes CASSRGGFGNQPQHF.

J is TRBJ2-3 and V is TRBV5-8; D remains ambiguous. The V and J ends lost 1 base and 5 bases respectively, with 5 bases between them. Germline V gene data show CDR1 as SGHTS and CDR2 as YDEGEE. The CDR3 runs 12 residues. The CDR3 bases are TGTGCCAGCAGCTTGTTATTAGATACGCAGTATTTT. Residues: CASSLLLDTQYF.

With respect to this clone: Other DNA sequences of this sample code for an identical CDR3. This sequence joins TRBV19 and TRBJ1-1; D uncertain. Germline V gene data show CDR1 as LNHDA and CDR2 as SQIVND (reference sequence). The V end was cut by 5 bases, the J end by 2 bases, with 6 bases between. This CDR3 is 12 amino acids long. The CDR3 spells CASSRSNTEAFF. CDR3 nucleotides: TGTGCCAGTAGTCGGAGCAACACTGAAGCTTTCTTT.

This clone was seen just once. This sample also contains other DNA sequences that code for the same CDR3. The chain combines TRBV5-1 with TRBJ2-1; no definite D call. V lost 2 bases and J lost 7, with 4 bases in between. The CDR3 sequence is 11 residues long. Germline V gives CDR1 SGHRS, CDR2 YFSETQ. The CDR3, as DNA: TGCGCCAGCAGCTTCTCTAATGAGCAGTTCTTC. Translation: CASSFSNEQFF.

This rearrangement joins TRBV5-5 to TRBJ2-5; D is ambiguous. Germline V gene data show CDR1 as SGHKS and CDR2 as YYEKEE (reference sequence). V shed 1 base and J shed 2 bases, with 9 bases lying between them. This CDR3 has 14 residues. DNA for the CDR3: TGTGCCAGCAGCTTGCGGCAACAGCAAGAGACCCAGTACTTC. This codes for CASSLRQQQETQYF.

This chain links TRBV5-6 with TRBJ2-5; unclear D gene. The germline gives CDR1 SGHDT, CDR2 YYEEEE. V was pared by 3 bases and J by 2 bases, with 2 bases between. This CDR3 contains 11 residues. CDR3 residues: CASSSQETQYF. The CDR3 nucleotides are TGTGCCAGCAGCTCTCAAGAGACCCAGTACTTC.

This clone was found a few times. The chain combines TRBV3-1 (or the pseudogene TRBV3-2) with TRBJ2-2; 7 nucleotides match TRBD2. In germline, CDR1 is LGHDT, CDR2 YNNKEL (reference sequence). Trimming at V came to 4 bases and at J to 9 bases, leaving 14 bases not matched to a gene. The CDR3 consists of 16 residues. The CDR3: CASSPRVIAGVRELFF. The DNA of the CDR3 is TGTGCCAGCAGCCCTAGAGTCATCGCGGGGGTCCGGGAGCTGTTTTTT.

This chain joins TRBV7-2 and TRBJ2-6, with D uncertain. Trimming took off 7 bases at V and 1 base at J, with 5 bases between the two ends. This CDR3 is built from 13 residues. Germline V gene lookup returns CDR1 SGHTA and CDR2 FQGNSA. In nucleotides, the CDR3 is TGTGCCAGCAAAGGGTCTGGGGCCAACGTCCTGACTTTC. The encoded protein is CASKGSGANVLTF.

J is TRBJ2-7 and V is TRBV7-9; D unclear. Between the trimmed V and J ends, which lost 6 bases and 2 bases, there was a span of 20 bases. The germline V gene encodes CDR1 SEHNR and CDR2 FQNEAQ (reference sequence). This CDR3 comprises 16 residues. The CDR3 DNA is TGTGCCAGCAGTTGGATCACGTCCGGACCCGCCTACGAGCAGTACTTC. Protein: CASSWITSGPAYEQYF. The whole variable domain, filled in from reference TRBV7-9 and TRBJ2-7, reads DTGVSQNPRHKITKRGQNVTFRCDPISEHNRLYWYRQTLGQGPEFLTYFQNEAQLEKSRLLSDRFSAERPKGSFSTLEIQRTEQGDSAMYLCASSWITSGPAYEQYFGPGTRLTVT.

About this clone: Within the sample, other DNA sequences also encode this same CDR3. This chain joins TRBV9 and TRBJ1-1; TRBD1 is a possible D gene (5 bases). In germline, CDR1 is SGDLS, CDR2 YYNGEE. CDR3 length equals 14 residues. V lost 2 bases and J lost 1, with 9 bases in between. CDR3 in DNA: TGTGCCAGCAGCGTGGGGGGGACGAACACTGAAGCTTTCTTT. Translating gives CASSVGGTNTEAFF.

The V and J genes are TRBV7-9 and TRBJ1-4; D unclear. Trimming pared 5 bases from V and 2 bases from J, leaving 18 bases between. Germline V CDR1 and CDR2: SEHNR, FQNEAQ (reference sequence). The CDR3 sequence is 17 residues long. This CDR3 reads CASSDPRGSPTNEKLFF. CDR3 bases: TGTGCCAGCAGCGACCCCCGAGGGTCCCCGACTAATGAAAAACTGTTTTTT.

This rearrangement joins TRBV6-5 to TRBJ1-2, with 7 bases identical to TRBD1. This CDR3 is 12 amino acids long. V dropped 5 bases and J dropped 6; count of bases not matched to a gene: 3. From germline, CDR1 is MNHEY and CDR2 SVGAGI. CDR3 sequence (DNA): TGTGCCAGCAGTCGACAGGGAGATGGCTACACCTTC. As protein: CASSRQGDGYTF.

This chain links TRBV5-5 with TRBJ1-2; D is ambiguous. CDR1 is SGHKS, CDR2 YYEKEE, per germline (reference sequence). This CDR3 contains 13 residues. V shed 1 base and J shed 6 bases, with 10 bases lying between them. CDR3 nucleotide sequence: TGTGCCAGCAGCTTGCCTATAGAGGATGGCTACACCTTC. It specifies CASSLPIEDGYTF.

The chain is built from TRBV5-1 and TRBJ2-5, with 10 bases that match TRBD1. Looked up from germline, CDR1 is SGHRS and CDR2 is YFSETQ. V lost 3 bases, J lost 2 bases, and 4 bases stayed unmatched. This CDR3 is built from 15 residues. The CDR3 sequence is CASSYGQGGQETQYF. In DNA form, the CDR3 reads TGCGCCAGCAGCTACGGACAGGGGGGGCAAGAGACCCAGTACTTC.

The J gene is TRBJ2-7, the V gene TRBV19; no clear D gene. The germline V gene has CDR1 LNHDA and CDR2 SQIVND (reference sequence). This CDR3 spans 11 amino acids. Trimming pared 5 bases from V and 7 bases from J, leaving 9 bases between. The CDR3 DNA reads TGTGCCAGTAGTTGGGGATTGGAGCAGTACTTC. It yields the protein CASSWGLEQYF.

The CDR3 nucleotides are TGTGCCTCGTGGGTGGGATATGAAGCTTTCTTT. Its translation: CASWVGYEAFF. The chain links TRBV19 to TRBJ1-1; the D is unclear. The CDR3 runs 11 residues. Germline-derived CDR1 and CDR2 are LNHDA and SQIVND (reference sequence). V was trimmed by 11 bases and J by 7 bases, leaving 14 bases between them. Full variable domain (outside the CDR3, taken from reference TRBV19 and TRBJ1-1): DGGITQSPKYLFRKEGQNVTLSCEQNLNHDAMYWYRQDPGQGLRLIYYSQIVNDFQKGDIAEGYSVSREKKESFPLTVTSAQKNPTAFYLCASWVGYEAFFGQGTRLTVV.

CDR3 coding DNA: TGTGCCAGCTCACCACGGGACAGGGGGAACACAGATACGCAGTATTTT. This gives the protein CASSPRDRGNTDTQYF. This chain connects TRBV18 to TRBJ2-3; 11 bases are shared with TRBD1. V lost 1 base, J lost 2 bases, and 2 bases stayed unmatched. This CDR3 has 16 amino acids. Looked up from germline, CDR1 is KGHSH and CDR2 is LQKENI.

The rearrangement uses TRBV7-8 and TRBJ1-1; the D gene is possibly TRBD1 (5 bases). V was shortened by 3 bases and J by 5 bases, with 10 bases between the two germline ends. CDR3 length equals 13 residues. From germline, CDR1 is SGHVS and CDR2 FQNEAQ. This chain's CDR3 is CASSLGTWTEAFF. CDR3 coding DNA: TGTGCCAGCAGCTTGGGGACTTGGACTGAAGCTTTCTTT.

This chain links TRBV12-3 or TRBV12-4 with TRBJ1-5; tentative D call: TRBD1 (5 bases). This CDR3 has 13 residues. The germline V and J ends were trimmed by 7 bases and 4 bases, with 11 bases remaining between them. The CDR3 is CASMSGTNQPQHF. CDR3 sequence (DNA): TGTGCCAGCATGTCAGGGACTAATCAGCCCCAGCATTTT.

The chain uses TRBV3-1 (or the pseudogene TRBV3-2) and TRBJ2-3; no clear D. Germline V CDR1 and CDR2: LGHDT, YNNKEL (reference sequence). Trimming stripped 6 bases from V and 2 bases from J, with 6 bases between. The CDR3 has 12 amino acids. CDR3 loop: CASSPYTDTQYF. The CDR3 DNA is TGTGCCAGCAGTCCCTACACAGATACGCAGTATTTT.

The chain recombines TRBV18 with TRBJ2-5, with 8 bases aligning to TRBD1. The CDR3 sequence is 14 residues long. The germline CDR1 and CDR2 sequences are KGHSH and LQKENI. J lost 8 bases, V lost 0 bases, and 5 bases had no gene match. This CDR3 is CASSPPQGAPTQYF. The CDR3 bases are TGTGCCAGCTCACCACCGCAGGGGGCCCCCACCCAGTACTTC. The entire variable domain, with the rest obtained from reference TRBV18 and TRBJ2-5, is as follows: NAGVMQNPRHLVRRRGQEARLRCSPMKGHSHVYWYRQLPEEGLKFMVYLQKENIIDESGMPKERFSAEFPKEGPSILRIQQVVRGDSAAYFCASSPPQGAPTQYFGPGTRLLVL.